This T cell receptor (beta chain) originates from a study of blood T cell repertoires in COVID-19. For the study at large: Sample material is recorded as cDNA or gDNA derived from T cells, B-cell-depleted T cells, or PBMCs.

The study assigned cohorts using participant-reported clinical history. What the recovered Cohort 3 donors had was two negative PCRs, clearance, or symptom resolution. Methods used by the authors: Researchers report that nucleated cell counts were estimated from reference gene primer amplification. TCRdb's copy holds only in-frame clones and misses some; the assay was immunoSEQ multiplex PCR. V and J calls and clone size are copied from that table; D and trimming were computed from the DNA. Of approximately 380,000 clones listed, 88% are singletons. The material sequenced was PBMCs or T cells enriched from blood (not recorded which). The clonotype originates from a woman aged 18-30 years who had recovered from COVID-19.

This CDR3 is CASSMDGTTYEQYF. The CDR3 DNA reads TGTGCCAGCAGCATGGACGGTACTACCTACGAGCAGTACTTC. V and J are TRBV5-6 and TRBJ2-7, with no clear D. From germline, CDR1 is SGHDT and CDR2 YYEEEE. This CDR3 has 14 amino acids. Trimming took off 4 bases at V and 2 bases at J, with 13 bases between the two ends.